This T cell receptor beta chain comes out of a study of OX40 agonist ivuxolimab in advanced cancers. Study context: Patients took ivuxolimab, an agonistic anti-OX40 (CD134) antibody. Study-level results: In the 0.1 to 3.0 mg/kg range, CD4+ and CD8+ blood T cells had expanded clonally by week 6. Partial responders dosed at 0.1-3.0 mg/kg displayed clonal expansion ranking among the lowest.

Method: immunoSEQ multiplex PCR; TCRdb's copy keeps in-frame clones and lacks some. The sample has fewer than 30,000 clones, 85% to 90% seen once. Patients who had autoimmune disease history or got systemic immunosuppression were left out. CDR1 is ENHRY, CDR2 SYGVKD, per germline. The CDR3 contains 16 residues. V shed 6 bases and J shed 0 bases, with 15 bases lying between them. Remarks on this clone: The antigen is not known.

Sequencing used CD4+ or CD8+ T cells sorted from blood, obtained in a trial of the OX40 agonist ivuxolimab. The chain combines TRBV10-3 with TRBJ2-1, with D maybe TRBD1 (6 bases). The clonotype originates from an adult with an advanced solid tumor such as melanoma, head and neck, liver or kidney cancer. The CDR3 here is CAISFLGQSSYNEQFF. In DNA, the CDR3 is TGTGCCATCAGCTTCCTCGGACAGAGCTCCTACAATGAGCAGTTCTTC.